This TCR beta chain came from a study of cytomegalovirus exposure and HLA in healthy donors. The PCR made use of 60 Vbeta and 13 Jbeta primers. Produced via immunoSEQ multiplex PCR; TCRdb's table is partial and in-frame only. The profile covers about 170,000 clones, with under 85% appearing a single time and roughly 5.2% taken by the ten largest. Trimming cost V 5 bases and J 1 base, with 12 bases left between them. Germline V gene sequence: CDR1 SGHVS, CDR2 FQNEAQ. The CDR3 is 14 residues long. The sequenced material came from PBMCs. The rearrangement links TRBV7-8 to TRBJ2-7; TRBD1 might be the D (6 bases). The sequence came from a woman between 18 and 29 years old in good health and CMV-seropositive. The CDR3 region has the DNA TGTGCCAGCAGCGCGCCCACAGGGTCCTACGAGCAGTACTTC. This sequence encodes CASSAPTGSYEQYF. Full variable domain (missing parts from reference TRBV7-8 and TRBJ2-7): GAGVSQSPRYKVAKRGQDVALRCDPISGHVSLFWYQQALGQGPEFLTYFQNEAQLDKSGLPSDRFFAERPEGSVSTLKIQRTQQEDSAVYLCASSAPTGSYEQYFGPGTRLTVT.